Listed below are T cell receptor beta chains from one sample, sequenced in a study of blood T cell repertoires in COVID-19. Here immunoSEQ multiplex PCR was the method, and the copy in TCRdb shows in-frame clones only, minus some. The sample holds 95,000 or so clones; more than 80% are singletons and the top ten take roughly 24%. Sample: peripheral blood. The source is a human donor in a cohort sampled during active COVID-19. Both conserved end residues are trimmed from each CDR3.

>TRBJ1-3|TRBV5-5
ASTPDTSGNTIY
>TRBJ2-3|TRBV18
ASSPRIRTQGRYSTDTQY
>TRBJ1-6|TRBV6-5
ASSYMSSYNSPLH
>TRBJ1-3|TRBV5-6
ASSLDRFVGNTIY
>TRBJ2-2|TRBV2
ASSERTFNTGELF
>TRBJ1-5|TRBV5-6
ASSPTGSNQPQH
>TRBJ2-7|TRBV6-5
ASSYSRTAEQY
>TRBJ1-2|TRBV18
ASSLQGEVNYGYT
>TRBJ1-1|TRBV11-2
ASSPFTGGTEAF
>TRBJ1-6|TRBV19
ASSVVGTALH
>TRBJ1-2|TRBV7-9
ASSSRINYGYT
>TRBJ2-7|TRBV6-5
ASSLTGVSYEQY
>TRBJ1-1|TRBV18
ASSPTTVMNTEAF
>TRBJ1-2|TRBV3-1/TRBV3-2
ASSHILNSGYT
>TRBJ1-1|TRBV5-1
ASSLVVGRDTEAF
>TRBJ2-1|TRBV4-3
ASSQDPGGTYNEQF
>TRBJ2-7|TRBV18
ASSQQADITYEQY
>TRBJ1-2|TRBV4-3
ASSQEARREYGYT
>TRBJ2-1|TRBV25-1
ASSHVAGAGYNEQF
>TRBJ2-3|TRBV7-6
ASSPRLAGGSSDTQY
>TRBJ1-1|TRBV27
ASSLSFRVGTEAF
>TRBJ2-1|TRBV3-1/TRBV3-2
ASSQGTSGRMNEQF
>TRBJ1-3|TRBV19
ASSATVSGNTIY
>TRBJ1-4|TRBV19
ASRRGGEKLF
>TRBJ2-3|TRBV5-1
ASSARTGGGTDTQY
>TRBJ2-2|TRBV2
ASTGFGELF
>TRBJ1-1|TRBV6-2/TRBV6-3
ASSYHGQGMNTEAF
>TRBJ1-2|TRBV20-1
SASDSDRVTGYT
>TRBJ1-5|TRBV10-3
ALRRDRGNQPQH
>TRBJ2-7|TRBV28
ASSFRAGTLLYEQY
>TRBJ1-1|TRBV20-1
SASLLPNTEAF
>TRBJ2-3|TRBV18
ASSPLLVRQGTDTQY
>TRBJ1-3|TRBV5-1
ASSFADSGNTIY
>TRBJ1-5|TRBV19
ASSLRATTGNQPQH
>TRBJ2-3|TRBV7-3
ASSAAGTADTQY
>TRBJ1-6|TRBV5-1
ASNLGTAPDSPLH
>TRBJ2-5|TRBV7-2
ASSLAGGQETQY
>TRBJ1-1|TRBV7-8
ASSLGQGNTEAF
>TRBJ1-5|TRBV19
ASSILQNSNQPQH
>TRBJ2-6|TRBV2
ASSGDSGANVLT